Below, 24 T cell receptor beta chains from the same sample are listed, as sequenced in a study of response to subunit inactivated influenza vaccine. Each CDR3 protein is one row after TCRdb ran MiXCR on the RT-PCR reads. The profile covers more than 150,000 distinct CDR3 sequences, with about 9% appearing a single time and around 9.9% taken by the ten largest. Sequencing used non-naive T cells sorted from PBMCs, obtained on the day of vaccination. The receptors derive from a man aged 50-59 years who received an inactivated influenza vaccine.

The chain uses TRBV4-3 and TRBJ2-2; 7 bases map to TRBD2. Trimming took 0 bases from V and 1 from J; bases not matched to a gene: 5. CDR1 and CDR2 from the germline V gene are LGHNA and YSLEER. This CDR3 has 17 amino acids. In DNA form, the CDR3 reads TGCGCCAGCAGCCAAGATCGGGGACTAATGAACACCGGGGAGCTGTTTTTT. Encoded protein: CASSQDRGLMNTGELFF.

This clonotype came up a few times. V gene TRBV10-3 combines with J gene TRBJ2-6; TRBD1 matches 7 bases. The junction had 22 bases not matched to a gene; V was cut back by 10 bases and J by 4 bases. This CDR3 is 19 amino acids long. Germline V gene sequence: CDR1 ENHRY, CDR2 SYGVKD. DNA of the CDR3: TGTGCCACCCCGCTTGGACGGCGCAGGGGGAGTTCCGGGGCCAACGTCCTGACTTTC. The encoded protein is CATPLGRRRGSSGANVLTF.

The CDR3 spells CASSHQDNYGYTF. The CDR3, as DNA: TGCGCCAGCAGCCACCAGGATAACTATGGCTACACCTTC. V usage is TRBV4-1 and J usage is TRBJ1-2; D is undetermined. With 3 bases removed from V and 1 base from J, the gap between germline ends came to 6 bases. CDR1 MGHRA and CDR2 YSYEKL come from the germline V gene. This CDR3 is built from 13 residues.

Ten or more counts support this clonotype. The chain carries TRBV4-3 and TRBJ2-2, with a tentative D call TRBD2 (6 bases). This CDR3 spans 16 amino acids. V lost 0 bases and J 4 bases, leaving 12 bases between the germline ends. Germline loops: CDR1 LGHNA, CDR2 YSLEER. DNA of the CDR3: TGCGCCAGCAGCCAAGATCTGCGGGGAGGCACCGGGGAGCTGTTTTTT. Amino acids: CASSQDLRGGTGELFF.

The V call is TRBV20-1, the J call TRBJ1-5; D not resolved. Trimming shortened V by 0 bases and J by 3 bases, and 6 bases separated the two germline ends. This CDR3 is built from 13 residues. Germline V lookup: CDR1 DFQATT, CDR2 SNEGSKA (reference sequence). This CDR3 is CSARETPNQPQHF. Written as DNA, the CDR3 is TGCAGTGCTAGAGAAACTCCCAATCAGCCCCAGCATTTT.

This clonotype occurred a few times. The DNA for the CDR3 is TGTGCCAGCAGTTTTAGCTGGGCACTATCAGCAACTAATGAAAAACTGTTTTTT. Amino acids: CASSFSWALSATNEKLFF. The V gene is TRBV28, the J gene TRBJ1-4; D not resolved. This CDR3 is 18 amino acids long. Trimming removed 3 bases from V and 0 bases from J, with 17 bases in between. Germline CDR1 is MDHEN and CDR2 is SYDVKM.

The V and J genes are TRBV6-6 and TRBJ2-5, with 7 bases lining up with TRBD1. The ends lost 6 bases at V and 2 bases at J; junction bases unmatched: 3. Germline CDR1 MNHNY, CDR2 SVGAGI (reference sequence). The length of the CDR3 is 13 residues. CDR3 coding DNA: TGTGCCAGCAGACAGGGGACACAAGAGACCCAGTACTTC. It codes for CASRQGTQETQYF.

This clonotype has only a few counts. The rearrangement links TRBV20-1 to TRBJ2-2, with 7 bases fitting TRBD2. Germline values: CDR1 DFQATT, CDR2 SNEGSKA (reference sequence). CDR3 length equals 15 residues. Trimming removed 6 bases from V and 1 base from J; junction bases left unmatched: 8. The CDR3 DNA sequence: TGCAGTGCCCTCCCCTTAGCGGGGAACACCGGGGAGCTGTTTTTT. Translating gives CSALPLAGNTGELFF.

This clonotype was found many times. The J gene is TRBJ1-5, the V gene TRBV6-5, with 10 bases fitting TRBD1. The CDR3 extends over 15 amino acids. The V segment lost 2 bases and the J segment 4 bases; nucleotides outside the gene matches: 2. Germline V gene data show CDR1 as MNHEY and CDR2 as SVGAGI. The CDR3 sequence: CASSYRDRGNQPQHF. The CDR3 DNA sequence: TGTGCCAGCAGTTACAGGGACAGGGGAAATCAGCCCCAGCATTTT.

This clonotype was detected ten times or more. CDR3 region: CASSAGPLYEQYF. CDR3 DNA sequence: TGTGCCAGCAGCGCGGGACCTCTCTACGAGCAGTACTTC. This chain uses TRBV7-8 with TRBJ2-7; D possibly corresponds to TRBD2 (6 bases). The germline V gene has CDR1 SGHVS and CDR2 FQNEAQ. V was cut by 5 bases and J by 3 bases, with 11 bases left in between. CDR3 length: 13 residues.

This clonotype was seen ten or more times. V usage is TRBV11-2 and J usage is TRBJ2-3; 11 nucleotides agree with TRBD2. Unmatched junction bases numbered 9, after V lost 4 bases and J lost 0 bases. Germline lookup yields CDR1 SGHAT and CDR2 FQNNGV. The CDR3 is 18 residues long. Here the CDR3 DNA reads TGTGCCAGCAGCTCGGGACTAGCGGTAATATCTAGCACAGATACGCAGTATTTT. Amino acid sequence: CASSSGLAVISSTDTQYF.

This clonotype was recorded many times. The rearrangement joins TRBV7-2 to TRBJ2-2; D remains unclear. The CDR3 sequence is 15 residues long. V shed 2 bases and J shed 3 bases, with 10 bases lying between them. The germline gives CDR1 SGHTA, CDR2 FQGNSA. CDR3 DNA sequence: TGTGCCAGCAGCTTAAGGAGCGACCACACCGGGGAGCTGTTTTTT. Translated, it gives CASSLRSDHTGELFF.

This clonotype was seen just once. J is TRBJ1-5 and V is TRBV28, with 8 positions matching TRBD1. J gave up 5 bases and V 3 bases, and 9 bases lay outside the gene matches. The length of the CDR3 is 16 residues. Germline assignment: CDR1 MDHEN and CDR2 SYDVKM. The CDR3 sequence is CASSLNSGQAHQPQHF. CDR3 nucleotides: TGTGCCAGCAGTTTGAATTCGGGACAGGCTCATCAGCCCCAGCATTTT.

This clonotype was seen a handful of times. The J gene is TRBJ2-3, the V gene TRBV2; no clear D. Germline V gives CDR1 SNHLY, CDR2 FYNNEI. V dropped 7 bases and J dropped 2 bases, with 19 bases sitting between them. The CDR3 is made up of 16 amino acids. The CDR3 DNA is TGTGCCAGCAAGAACGGCCACCCAATCAACACAGATACGCAGTATTTT. It is translated as CASKNGHPINTDTQYF.

The rearrangement links TRBV20-1 to TRBJ2-3; D call uncertain. This CDR3 has 12 amino acids. CDR1 and CDR2 from the germline V gene are DFQATT and SNEGSKA (reference sequence). Trimming took 2 bases from V and 2 from J, leaving 5 bases between them. CDR3 sequence: CSARSHTDTQYF. Written as DNA, the CDR3 is TGCAGTGCTAGATCCCACACAGATACGCAGTATTTT.

The chain carries TRBV20-1 and TRBJ1-1, with D tentatively TRBD1 (5 bases). The germline gives CDR1 DFQATT, CDR2 SNEGSKA (reference sequence). V lost 6 bases and J 3 bases, leaving 17 bases between the germline ends. The CDR3 is 14 amino acids. CDR3 coding DNA: TGCAGTGCACTAGGGACCGAAAGTTACACTGAAGCTTTCTTT. Amino acid sequence: CSALGTESYTEAFF.

This chain joins TRBV20-1 and TRBJ1-5; maybe TRBD1 (6 bases). V lost 7 bases to trimming and J lost 2 bases, with 18 bases between them. The CDR3 is made up of 15 amino acids. Germline loops: CDR1 DFQATT, CDR2 SNEGSKA (reference sequence). CDR3 sequence reads: CSGQQGSHGNQPQHF. CDR3 bases: TGCAGTGGACAACAGGGTAGTCATGGCAATCAGCCCCAGCATTTT.

CDR3 region: CASSPPGNSPLHF. CDR3 DNA: TGTGCCAGCAGTCCGCCAGGAAATTCACCCCTCCACTTT. The chain uses TRBV28 and TRBJ1-6; D gene ambiguous. Germline V gene lookup returns CDR1 MDHEN and CDR2 SYDVKM. The CDR3 extends over 13 amino acids. V was shortened by 5 bases and J by 7 bases, with 9 bases between the two germline ends.

This clonotype was seen repeatedly, ten times or more. V gene TRBV20-1 combines with J gene TRBJ2-1; 8 bases agree with TRBD2. CDR1 is DFQATT, CDR2 SNEGSKA, per germline (reference sequence). The trim removed 3 bases at V and 7 bases at J, leaving 8 bases unmatched. CDR3 length: 14 amino acids. The CDR3 DNA sequence: TGCAGTGCTAGTCTAGCGGGCGATTGGAATGAGCAGTTCTTC. Translation: CSASLAGDWNEQFF.

This clonotype was counted ten times or more. The chain couples TRBV10-2 to TRBJ1-4; 8 bases are a match to TRBD1. CDR1 and CDR2 from the germline V gene are WSHSY and SAAADI. Trimming removed 6 bases from V and 0 bases from J; junction bases left unmatched: 0. This CDR3 has 14 amino acids. CDR3 in amino acids: CASRGQATNEKLFF. The CDR3, as DNA: TGCGCCAGCAGGGGACAGGCAACTAATGAAAAACTGTTTTTT.

This clonotype occurred a few times. J is TRBJ2-5 and V is TRBV5-6, with TRBD1 as a possible D gene (5 bases). The germline V gene encodes CDR1 SGHDT and CDR2 YYEEEE. The CDR3 contains 12 residues. V was shortened by 4 bases and J by 4 bases, with 8 bases between the two germline ends. The CDR3 region has the DNA TGTGCCAGCAGCCGAGACAGAGAGACCCAGTACTTC. Translating it yields CASSRDRETQYF.

V usage is TRBV28 and J usage is TRBJ1-2; TRBD1 agrees at 7 bases. Germline lookup yields CDR1 MDHEN and CDR2 SYDVKM. V lost 6 bases and J lost 2; bases outside the gene matches: 9. The CDR3 has 15 residues. The CDR3 here is CASSPQGMGNYGYTF. Here the CDR3 DNA reads TGTGCCAGCAGCCCACAGGGGATGGGGAACTATGGCTACACCTTC.

This clonotype occurred a few times. The V gene is TRBV11-1, the J gene TRBJ2-7; TRBD2 aligns across 7 bases. The CDR3 extends over 16 amino acids. Germline CDR1 reads SGHAT; CDR2 reads FQDESV (reference sequence). Trimming cost V 1 base and J 3 bases; bases outside gene matches: 9. The CDR3 is CASSLVASGDFYEQYF. The DNA of the CDR3 is TGTGCCAGCAGCTTAGTCGCTAGCGGAGACTTCTACGAGCAGTACTTC. Full variable domain (outside the CDR3, taken from reference TRBV11-1 and TRBJ2-7): EAEVAQSPRYKITEKSQAVAFWCDPISGHATLYWYRQILGQGPELLVQFQDESVVDDSQLPKDRFSAERLKGVDSTLKIQPAELGDSAMYLCASSLVASGDFYEQYFGPGTRLTVT.

Ten or more counts support this clonotype. V usage is TRBV7-6 and J usage is TRBJ2-1; D gene unclear. The germline V gene has CDR1 SGHVS and CDR2 FNYEAQ. The CDR3 runs to 15 residues. V gave up 3 bases and J gave up 5 bases, with 14 bases separating them. CDR3 in amino acids: CASSFGASPNNEQFF. The DNA of the CDR3 is TGTGCCAGCAGCTTCGGAGCTTCTCCTAACAATGAGCAGTTCTTC.